The source of this T cell receptor beta chain is a study of T-cell memory formation after mild COVID-19 (dated by TCRdb to 2020 to 2023). Concerning the study at large: TCR sequence clusters from the two donors were found to be largely donor specific. In a couple of donors, T-cell clones that expanded and contracted after mild COVID-19 were followed by sequencing TCRalpha and TCRbeta repertoires longitudinally. Two young, previously healthy adult volunteers made up the cohort, one male and one female.

Cut back by 3 bases and 5 bases, the V and J ends lie 14 bases apart. CDR1 SGHTA and CDR2 FQGTGA were looked up in the germline V gene. Measured from the cysteine to the phenylalanine, the CDR3 is 16 residues long. The retained sequence is limited to the CDR3, 48 bases, with the frame set at the first base. On this clonotype: Its antigen is unknown. The record has no base qualities; no much larger clone is one base away.

What the work shows at the level of the full study, not this receptor alone: Only two mild cases were covered by the study, and larger cohorts that include severe cases with pre-infection samples were considered necessary. Some responding clones were found in pre-infection memory, which suggests that pre-existing cross-reactive memory T cells took part in the SARS-CoV-2 response. The second-wave clones that peaked on day 37 were not confirmed to be SARS-CoV-2 specific. Balanced CD4/CD8 phenotypes were observed for clones contracting from day 15 to 85, whereas a bias towards CD4+ was observed for a second wave of clones expanding from day 15 to 37. Contracting CD4+ clones turned up mainly in the CM and EM memory subsets, whereas EMRA was where CD8+ clones were enriched.

PBMCs were isolated by Ficoll-Paque density gradient centrifugation. The data were produced on an Illumina NovaSeq 6000. cDNA libraries for TCRalpha and TCRbeta were prepared by 5'RACE using constant-segment primers, with sample barcodes and unique molecular identifiers added. RNA was extracted from every sample with Trizol reagent. Amplification of the libraries took two PCR steps, and the second step added a second sample barcode plus Illumina TruSeq adapters. Sequencing of the libraries was done on an Illumina NovaSeq, producing 2 x 150 bp paired-end reads. Processing in the source paper ran as follows. With migec v1.2.7, reads were demultiplexed and then collapsed into UMI-guided consensus sequences. Using mixcr v2.1.11, UMI consensuses were aligned to TRA and TRB V and J templates and then assembled into clonotypes. A clonotype was counted as expanded or contracted only when both edgeR and NoisET called the clonotype significant, with the noise models trained on biological replicates. For edgeR calls, the thresholds were a false discovery rate-adjusted p below 0.01 and a log2 fold-change of 1. As an exploratory analysis of dynamics, max-normalized trajectories of the 1000 most abundant clonotypes were examined with PCA combined with hierarchical clustering. Separately sequenced CD4+ and CD8+ repertoires were used to assign a CD4 or CD8 phenotype to each responding clone. TCRdb reprocessing: public reads trimmed at Q25 with fastp, clones called with MiXCR, in-frame beta chains kept. When rows share a CDR3 protein, they turn into one entry using the most common DNA and genes. In this record, the V and J calls reflect TCRdb's handling and not the investigators' own analysis. This sample has roughly 450,000 distinct CDR3 sequences in its table, and 15% to 20% of those were observed once. The ten largest clonotypes hold more than 9% of the sample.

The sequencing input was PBMCs or a T cell subset sorted from them (not recorded which). The receptor was isolated from an adult woman who had mild COVID-19 (a few samples of this study predate the infection). The sample titles of this study are shuffled in the database, so cell type and time point are left out; the donor was told from shared clones. The chain couples TRBV7-3 to TRBJ1-6, with the identity of the D gene unclear. DNA sequence: TGTGCCAGCAGCTTGATGTCTAGGACGGATAATTCACCCCTCCACTTT. It codes for CASSLMSRTDNSPLHF.